The 26 T cell receptor beta chains below were found in one sample sequenced in a study of T cell repertoires and HLA-DP antigens. Method: immunoSEQ multiplex PCR; TCRdb's copy keeps in-frame clones and lacks some. The sample has around 100,000 clones, around 92% seen once. Their antigens remain unidentified. Sequences were obtained from CD4+ T cells from PBMCs. The source of these receptors is a young woman in good health and CMV-seronegative.

The rearrangement joins TRBV6-6 to TRBJ2-2; unclear D gene. Germline CDR1 MNHNY, CDR2 SVGAGI (reference sequence). Trimming pared 5 bases from V and 1 base from J, leaving 11 bases between. This CDR3 comprises 15 residues. The CDR3 nucleotides are TGTGCCAGCAGTCAACTTTTAGGGAACACCGGGGAGCTGTTTTTT. This codes for CASSQLLGNTGELFF.

This chain joins TRBV25-1 and TRBJ2-5; 10 nucleotides agree with TRBD1. This CDR3 region has 18 residues. Germline V CDR1 and CDR2: MGHDK, SYGVNS. V was pared by 4 bases and J by 1 base, with 12 bases of the junction left unmatched. CDR3 DNA: TGTGCCAGCAGTGTACCGGGACAGGGGATGTCCTTCCAAGAGACCCAGTACTTC. Translated: CASSVPGQGMSFQETQYF.

The CDR3 here is CATSRDPGSGATGELFF. For the CDR3, the DNA is TGTGCCACCAGCAGAGATCCGGGTAGCGGGGCAACCGGGGAGCTGTTTTTT. The V call is TRBV15, the J call TRBJ2-2; 8 nucleotides align to TRBD2. This CDR3 spans 17 amino acids. Losses at the gene ends were 0 bases for V and 5 bases for J; bases not matched to a gene: 8. Germline V CDR1 and CDR2: LNHNV, YYDKDF (reference sequence).

The genes are TRBV7-2 and TRBJ1-1; TRBD1 agrees at 8 bases. The CDR3 is made up of 14 amino acids. Looked up from germline, CDR1 is SGHTA and CDR2 is FQGNSA. V shed 4 bases and J 7 bases; nucleotides not matched to a gene: 8. CDR3 bases: TGTGCCAGCAGCTCCCGACAGGGGATACTTGAAGCTTTCTTT. Amino acids: CASSSRQGILEAFF.

This chain joins TRBV19 and TRBJ1-4, with TRBD1 as a possible D gene (6 bases). V lost 7 bases, J lost 1 base, and 19 bases lay in between. The germline V gene encodes CDR1 LNHDA and CDR2 SQIVND (reference sequence). CDR3 length: 17 amino acids. The DNA for the CDR3 is TGTGCCAGTACCAAGCCGCCGGGGGGACAAACTAATGAAAAACTGTTTTTT. The encoded protein is CASTKPPGGQTNEKLFF.

V gene TRBV9 combines with J gene TRBJ2-2, with 7 bases fitting TRBD1. Germline CDR1 is SGDLS and CDR2 is YYNGEE. CDR3 size: 15 residues. The J segment lost 5 bases and the V segment lost 2 bases, leaving 6 bases of the junction unmatched. The CDR3 DNA reads TGTGCCAGCAGCGTCCGACAGGGACGGACCGGGGAGCTGTTTTTT. Translating gives CASSVRQGRTGELFF.

This chain joins TRBV25-1 and TRBJ1-2; D gene ambiguous. Germline V gene data show CDR1 as MGHDK and CDR2 as SYGVNS. The CDR3 length is 15 residues. V lost 2 bases, J lost 5 bases, and 15 bases lay in between. DNA of the CDR3: TGTGCCAGCAGTGAAGGGAGAGCCGGTCGGTATGGCTACACCTTC. This gives the protein CASSEGRAGRYGYTF.

CDR3 DNA sequence: TGCGCCAGCAGCCGTGGCCCCGGCAGGGAATCTTACGAGCAGTACTTC. Protein: CASSRGPGRESYEQYF. The genes are TRBV4-1 and TRBJ2-7, with D possibly matching TRBD1 (5 bases). Germline V CDR1 and CDR2: MGHRA, YSYEKL. Trimming left V 4 bases short and J 4 bases short, with 20 bases between. This CDR3 is built from 16 residues.

The V gene is TRBV5-1, the J gene TRBJ2-7, with 13 bases identical to TRBD2. The germline gives CDR1 SGHRS, CDR2 YFSETQ. The CDR3 runs 14 residues. V was pared by 4 bases and J by 3 bases, with 1 base of the junction left unmatched. CDR3 loop: CASSRTSGSYEQYF. In nucleotides, the CDR3 is TGCGCCAGCAGCAGGACTAGCGGGAGCTACGAGCAGTACTTC.

This clone was found once. The chain links TRBV5-6 to TRBJ2-1; possible D gene TRBD1, 5 bases. CDR3 length: 15 amino acids. Germline CDR1 and CDR2: SGHDT and YYEEEE. Trimming cost V 0 bases and J 7 bases, with 14 bases left between them. The CDR3 sequence is CASSLVQRRTNEQFF. As DNA, the CDR3 is TGTGCCAGCAGCTTGGTCCAGCGCCGGACAAATGAGCAGTTCTTC.

The chain uses TRBV12-2 and TRBJ2-5; the table's D gene call, TRBD2, was not cross checked with the DNA. TRBV12-2 is designated a pseudogene. The CDR3 has 14 residues. The CDR3 here is CASRDRDYQETQYF. DNA of the CDR3: TGTGCAAGTCGCGACCGGGACTACCAAGAGACCCAGTACTTC.

This chain links TRBV2 with TRBJ1-5, with a weak D call TRBD1 (5 bases). This CDR3 comprises 13 residues. The V and J ends lost 1 base and 9 bases respectively, with 10 bases between them. Germline CDR1 and CDR2: SNHLY and FYNNEI. The CDR3 spells CASSEDIGAPQHF. In nucleotides, the CDR3 is TGTGCCAGCAGTGAAGATATAGGGGCGCCCCAGCATTTT.

This clone occurred once. The chain carries TRBV11-2 and TRBJ1-3, with 9 bases that match TRBD1. Germline V gene lookup returns CDR1 SGHAT and CDR2 FQNNGV. V shed 3 bases, J shed 8 bases, and the junction held 8 bases outside the gene matches. CDR3 length: 15 residues. The chain's CDR3 is CASSLQTGGLYTIYF. CDR3 DNA sequence: TGTGCCAGCAGCTTGCAAACAGGGGGCTTATACACCATATATTTT.

V gene TRBV9 combines with J gene TRBJ1-2, with D uncertain. Germline V CDR1 and CDR2: SGDLS, YYNGEE. V dropped 0 bases and J dropped 4 bases, with 10 bases sitting between them. The CDR3 runs to 14 residues. CDR3 loop: CASSVEPHSYGYTF. As DNA, the CDR3 is TGTGCCAGCAGCGTAGAGCCCCACTCCTATGGCTACACCTTC.

The V and J genes are TRBV19 and TRBJ1-2; maybe TRBD1 (5 bases). The germline V gene has CDR1 LNHDA and CDR2 SQIVND (reference sequence). The CDR3 consists of 15 residues. V lost 1 base and J lost 8, with 17 bases in between. DNA of the CDR3: TGTGCCAGTAGTATAGTAATTATTTGGCGGGGCGGCTACACCTTC. Its protein is CASSIVIIWRGGYTF.

The chain carries TRBV7-2 and TRBJ2-1, with D maybe TRBD1 (6 bases). The CDR3 covers 15 residues. Germline V lookup: CDR1 SGHTA, CDR2 FQGNSA. V lost 1 base and J 1 base, leaving 8 bases between the germline ends. This CDR3 reads CASSLGQGSYNEQFF. Written as DNA, the CDR3 is TGTGCCAGCAGCTTAGGTCAGGGGTCCTACAATGAGCAGTTCTTC. Full variable domain (rest looked up from reference TRBV7-2 and TRBJ2-1): GAGVSQSPSNKVTEKGKDVELRCDPISGHTALYWYRQSLGQGLEFLIYFQGNSAPDKSGLPSDRFSAERTGGSVSTLTIQRTQQEDSAVYLCASSLGQGSYNEQFFGPGTRLTVL.

The J gene is TRBJ2-4, the V gene TRBV7-9, with D perhaps matching TRBD1 (6 bases). Trimming cost V 1 base and J 1 base, with 11 bases left between them. CDR1 is SEHNR and CDR2 is FQNEAQ in the germline V gene (reference sequence). The CDR3 extends over 16 amino acids. CDR3 bases: TGTGCCAGCAGCTTAGTGGGGACACTTGCCAAAAACATTCAGTACTTC. Its translation is CASSLVGTLAKNIQYF.

This clone showed up just a few times. This chain links TRBV19 with TRBJ1-2; 9 bases fit TRBD1. The CDR3 runs to 12 residues. Germline V gives CDR1 LNHDA, CDR2 SQIVND (reference sequence). V dropped 4 bases and J dropped 8; count of bases not matched to a gene: 2. In DNA form, the CDR3 reads TGTGCCAGTAGTACGGACAGGGGAGGCTACACCTTC. Amino acid sequence: CASSTDRGGYTF.

This chain links TRBV18 with TRBJ2-2, with D possibly being TRBD1 (6 bases). Germline V gives CDR1 KGHSH, CDR2 LQKENI. V was clipped by 1 base and J by 4 bases, with 13 bases between them. This CDR3 is built from 16 residues. The CDR3 region has the DNA TGTGCCAGCTCACCACGTAATAGGGGGACCACCGGGGAGCTGTTTTTT. This codes for CASSPRNRGTTGELFF.

V and J are TRBV30 and TRBJ2-1, with a possible D match to TRBD2 (5 bases). Germline loops: CDR1 GTSNPN, CDR2 SVGIG (reference sequence). V lost 3 bases and J 8 bases, leaving 11 bases between the germline ends. This CDR3 is built from 12 residues. CDR3 DNA: TGTGCCTGGAGGCTAGCCGGGGATGAGCAGTTCTTC. It yields the protein CAWRLAGDEQFF.

This clone has just one count. This chain uses TRBV6-6 with TRBJ2-1, with 12 bases identical to TRBD2. The trim removed 4 bases at V and 2 bases at J, leaving 3 bases unmatched. The CDR3 runs to 16 residues. Germline V gene data show CDR1 as MNHNY and CDR2 as SVGAGI (reference sequence). The CDR3 DNA sequence: TGTGCCAGCAGTTCCTCTAGCGGGAGGGCCTACAATGAGCAGTTCTTC. It is translated as CASSSSSGRAYNEQFF.

The chain couples TRBV19 to TRBJ2-7; 10 bases fit TRBD1. CDR3 size: 16 residues. Germline V gene sequence: CDR1 LNHDA, CDR2 SQIVND (reference sequence). Trimming cost V 7 bases and J 3 bases; bases outside gene matches: 12. In DNA form, the CDR3 reads TGTGCCAGTACCCCCGATTCCGGGACAGGGGTCTACGAGCAGTACTTC. Translation gives CASTPDSGTGVYEQYF.

The V and J genes are TRBV29-1 and TRBJ1-1; TRBD1 matches at 10 bases. The germline V gene has CDR1 SQVTM and CDR2 ANQGSEA. V shed 8 bases and J 1 base; nucleotides not matched to a gene: 7. This CDR3 contains 14 residues. The CDR3 nucleotides are TGCAGCCCTGTTGGACAGGGGGGGAACACTGAAGCTTTCTTT. This codes for CSPVGQGGNTEAFF.

This clone was counted once. The chain has TRBV5-5 and TRBJ2-5; possibly TRBD2 for D (6 bases). In germline, CDR1 is SGHKS, CDR2 YYEKEE (reference sequence). This CDR3 contains 14 residues. V was cut by 4 bases and J by 5 bases, with 15 bases left in between. The CDR3 DNA sequence: TGTGCCAGCAGCCGAGGGACTTTCGGCGAGACCCAGTACTTC. Residues: CASSRGTFGETQYF.

The CDR3 nucleotides read TGTGCCAGCAGCAAAGCGCAGAGTTATAGCAATCAGCCCCAGCATTTT. Translating gives CASSKAQSYSNQPQHF. The rearrangement links TRBV21-1 to TRBJ1-5. TRBV21-1 represents a pseudogene. The CDR3 spans 16 residues.

This chain uses TRBV29-1 with TRBJ2-3, with D perhaps being TRBD1 or TRBD2 (5 bases each). Per the germline V gene, CDR1 is SQVTM and CDR2 is ANQGSEA. This CDR3 comprises 16 residues. The V end was cut by 4 bases, the J end by 0 bases, with 17 bases between. The CDR3 protein is CSVGTPRAGSTDTQYF. Here the CDR3 DNA reads TGCAGCGTTGGAACCCCGAGGGCAGGGAGCACAGATACGCAGTATTTT.